Presented here are 5 T cell receptor beta chains from one specimen sequenced in a study of vaccination and CD4 T cells after COVID-19. Researchers used the Oncomine TCR Beta short-read assay to sequence DNA from cultured CD4+ T cells. TCRdb re-called the PCR reads through MiXCR, storing one row per CDR3 protein. The data contain just over 20,000 distinct CDR3 sequences, around 48% of them singletons. The treatment denotes: roughly 10-day PBMC culture with coronavirus spike peptide pools or control peptides (ViraFEST assay). The antigens for these receptors are not known. What was sequenced was CD4+ T cells from blood, cultured in vitro. These receptors were collected from a human donor who had recovered from COVID-19.

This sequence joins TRBV7-6 and TRBJ1-1; D might be TRBD1 (6 bases). Trimming stripped 5 bases from V and 3 bases from J, with 16 bases between. Per germline, CDR1 SGHVS and CDR2 FNYEAQ. This CDR3 is 15 amino acids long. CDR3 region: CASSPTGMRDTEAFF. DNA for the CDR3: TGTGCCAGCAGCCCTACAGGGATGAGGGACACTGAAGCTTTCTTT.

This clonotype was detected only a few times. The V gene is TRBV6-1, the J gene TRBJ1-2; a possible D gene is TRBD1 (5 bases). Trimming shortened V by 0 bases and J by 5 bases, and 16 bases separated the two germline ends. The germline CDR1 and CDR2 sequences are MNHNS and SASEGT. This CDR3 is built from 16 residues. The CDR3 DNA sequence: TGTGCCAGCAGTGAAGCGCTTGGGGGACTAATTTATGGCTACACCTTC. It is translated as CASSEALGGLIYGYTF.

The J gene is TRBJ1-2, the V gene TRBV18; TRBD1 matches 9 bases. The CDR3 consists of 16 residues. The junction had 11 bases not matched to a gene; V was cut back by 4 bases and J by 5 bases. The germline gives CDR1 KGHSH, CDR2 LQKENI. The DNA of the CDR3 is TGTGCCAGCTCACTGCCGGGACAGGGTAATCCTTATGGCTACACCTTC. It is translated as CASSLPGQGNPYGYTF.

The rearrangement joins TRBV7-2 to TRBJ2-1; D perhaps matches TRBD2 (6 bases). The germline V gene encodes CDR1 SGHTA and CDR2 FQGNSA. This CDR3 is 16 amino acids long. Trimming removed 2 bases at V and 4 bases at J, with 15 bases between. The CDR3 loop is CASSLSPWEAYNEQFF. The CDR3 DNA reads TGTGCCAGCAGCTTAAGCCCATGGGAGGCGTACAATGAGCAGTTCTTC.

This clonotype was detected once. The chain has TRBV27 and TRBJ1-4, with a possible D match to TRBD1 (6 bases). V lost 5 bases, J lost 8 bases, and 15 bases lay in between. This CDR3 comprises 14 residues. Germline values: CDR1 MNHEY, CDR2 SMNVEV (reference sequence). The CDR3 region is CASSIYRAGEKLFF. In DNA, the CDR3 is TGTGCCAGCAGTATCTACAGGGCGGGGGAAAAACTGTTTTTT. The entire variable domain, with the rest obtained from reference TRBV27 and TRBJ1-4, is as follows: EAQVTQNPRYLITVTGKKLTVTCSQNMNHEYMSWYRQDPGLGLRQIYYSMNVEVTDKGDVPEGYKVSRKEKRNFPLILESPSPNQTSLYFCASSIYRAGEKLFFGSGTQLSVL.